These 4 T cell receptor beta chains originate from one sample sequenced in a study of cytomegalovirus exposure and HLA in healthy donors. Both 60 Vbeta primers and 13 Jbeta primers went into the PCR. TCRdb's copy holds only in-frame clones and misses some; the assay was immunoSEQ multiplex PCR. The repertoire has over 130,000 clones, 70% to 85% of them found once; the top ten carry about 2.3%. Sample: PBMCs. The receptors come from a male donor in good health and CMV-seronegative.

The rearrangement joins TRBV4-3 to TRBJ2-1; 9 nucleotides agree with TRBD1. CDR3 length: 16 residues. From germline, CDR1 is LGHNA and CDR2 YSLEER. V was clipped by 1 base and J by 6 bases; unmatched bases: 7. CDR3 amino acids: CASSQAGQGRSNEQFF. CDR3 DNA: TGCGCCAGCAGCCAAGCCGGACAGGGGAGGAGCAATGAGCAGTTCTTC.

The V and J genes are TRBV5-4 and TRBJ2-7; 10 bases line up with TRBD2. The CDR3 has 15 residues. Germline V lookup: CDR1 SGHNT, CDR2 YYREEE (reference sequence). The V and J ends lost 5 bases and 2 bases, in that order; junction bases with no gene match: 7. The CDR3 DNA follows: TGTGCCAGCAGTTTTTCCGGGACTAGCGCCTACGAGCAGTACTTC. Its translation is CASSFSGTSAYEQYF. Full variable domain (missing parts from reference TRBV5-4 and TRBJ2-7): ETGVTQSPTHLIKTRGQQVTLRCSSQSGHNTVSWYQQALGQGPQFIFQYYREEENGRGNFPPRFSGLQFPNYSSELNVNALELDDSALYLCASSFSGTSAYEQYFGPGTRLTVT.

The CDR3 region is CASIIGTSGNNEQFF. Here the CDR3 DNA reads TGTGCCAGCATCATCGGGACTAGCGGGAACAATGAGCAGTTCTTC. This chain connects TRBV7-3 to TRBJ2-1; 13 nucleotides line up with TRBD2. CDR1 SGHTA and CDR2 FQGTGA come from the germline V gene. The CDR3 extends over 15 amino acids. After removal of 7 bases from V and 5 bases from J, the junction contained 5 bases not matched to a gene.

The V and J genes are TRBV25-1 and TRBJ2-1; D perhaps matches TRBD2 (5 bases). The V end was cut by 5 bases, the J end by 6 bases, with 14 bases between. The germline gives CDR1 MGHDK, CDR2 SYGVNS. This CDR3 has 14 residues. The CDR3: CASSRWEPFNEQFF. Here the CDR3 DNA reads TGTGCCAGCAGTAGGTGGGAGCCATTCAATGAGCAGTTCTTC.